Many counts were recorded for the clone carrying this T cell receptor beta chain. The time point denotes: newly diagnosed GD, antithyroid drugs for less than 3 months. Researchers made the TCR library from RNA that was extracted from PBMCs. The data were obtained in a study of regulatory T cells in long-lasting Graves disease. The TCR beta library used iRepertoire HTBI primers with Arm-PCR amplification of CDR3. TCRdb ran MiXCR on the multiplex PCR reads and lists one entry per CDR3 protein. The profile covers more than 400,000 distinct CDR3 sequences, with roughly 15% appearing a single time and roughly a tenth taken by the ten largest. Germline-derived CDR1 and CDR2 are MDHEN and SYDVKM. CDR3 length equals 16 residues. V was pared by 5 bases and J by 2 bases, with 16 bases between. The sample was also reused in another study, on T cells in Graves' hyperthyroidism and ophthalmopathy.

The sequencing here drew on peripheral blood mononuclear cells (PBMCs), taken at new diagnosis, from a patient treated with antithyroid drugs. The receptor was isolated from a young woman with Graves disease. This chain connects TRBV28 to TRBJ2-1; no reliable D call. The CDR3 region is CASSAISLLTYNEQFF. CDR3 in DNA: TGTGCCAGCAGTGCTATTTCATTGTTAACCTACAATGAGCAGTTCTTC.